What follows are 7 T cell receptor beta chains derived from one specimen sequenced in a study of shared clonotypes between healthy human individuals. Clones were read by immunoSEQ multiplex PCR, and TCRdb kept only the in-frame ones, dropping some. The repertoire holds fewer than 2.5 million clones, 93% seen once, with 0.36% in the top ten. Sequencing was done on a sample of naive CD4+ T cells from PBMCs. Subset: CD45RA+ positively selected. The origin of the receptors is a man aged 18 to 35 in good health. Some clones in this sample may be carry-over from other donors' samples.

This chain links TRBV27 with TRBJ2-5; D is unclear. Per germline, CDR1 MNHEY and CDR2 SMNVEV (reference sequence). CDR3 length: 13 amino acids. V was pared by 0 bases and J by 5 bases, with 7 bases between. DNA for the CDR3: TGTGCCAGCAGTTTATCAGGGCTGGAGACCCAGTACTTC. It translates to CASSLSGLETQYF.

This sequence joins TRBV7-9 and TRBJ2-7, with D perhaps assigned TRBD1 or TRBD2 (5 bases each). Trimming cost V 5 bases and J 5 bases, with 25 bases left between them. The CDR3 extends over 17 amino acids. Germline loops: CDR1 SEHNR, CDR2 FQNEAQ (reference sequence). DNA of the CDR3: TGTGCCAGCAGCCCATCGGCGGGTTTCAGGGCGTCCGACGAGCAGTACTTC. Protein sequence: CASSPSAGFRASDEQYF.

J is TRBJ1-1 and V is TRBV19; a possible D gene is TRBD1 (5 bases). Trimming took off 3 bases at V and 3 bases at J, with 17 bases between the two ends. There are 16 residues in the CDR3. The germline CDR1 and CDR2 sequences are LNHDA and SQIVND (reference sequence). The CDR3 spells CASSMAAGFGDTEAFF. In DNA form, the CDR3 reads TGTGCCAGTAGTATGGCGGCAGGGTTTGGAGACACTGAAGCTTTCTTT. Looking up the rest from reference TRBV19 and TRBJ1-1 gives the full variable domain: DGGITQSPKYLFRKEGQNVTLSCEQNLNHDAMYWYRQDPGQGLRLIYYSQIVNDFQKGDIAEGYSVSREKKESFPLTVTSAQKNPTAFYLCASSMAAGFGDTEAFFGQGTRLTVV.

The genes are TRBV28 and TRBJ2-1; no reliable D call. The CDR3 totals 14 residues. The V gene's germline CDR1 is MDHEN and CDR2 SYDVKM. V lost 2 bases and J lost 2, with 7 bases in between. The CDR3 loop reads CASSLGQTYNEQFF. DNA for the CDR3: TGTGCCAGCAGTTTAGGTCAGACCTACAATGAGCAGTTCTTC.

The rearrangement links TRBV7-2 to TRBJ2-1; 9 bases are a match to TRBD2. Germline V lookup: CDR1 SGHTA, CDR2 FQGNSA. The CDR3 runs 14 residues. With 5 bases clipped from V and 5 bases from J, the junction kept 4 bases outside the gene matches. The DNA of the CDR3 is TGTGCCAGCAGCCTAGGACTAGCGCACAATGAGCAGTTCTTC. It yields the protein CASSLGLAHNEQFF.

Concerning this clone: Other DNA sequences within the sample encode an identical CDR3. The CDR3 DNA sequence: TGCGCCAGCAGCGCTCGGGGGGGAGAGACCCAGTACTTC. It specifies CASSARGGETQYF. The chain uses TRBV5-1 and TRBJ2-5; 8 nucleotides agree with TRBD2. The germline V gene has CDR1 SGHRS and CDR2 YFSETQ. The CDR3 sequence is 13 residues long. Trimming took 4 bases from V and 4 from J; bases not matched to a gene: 3.

This chain joins TRBV19 and TRBJ1-2; 7 bases are shared with TRBD1. The CDR3 consists of 14 residues. J was trimmed by 4 bases and V by 7 bases; bases with no gene match: 9. Germline lookup yields CDR1 LNHDA and CDR2 SQIVND (reference sequence). This CDR3 reads CASTEDRRFYGYTF. The CDR3 DNA follows: TGTGCCAGTACTGAGGACAGGAGGTTCTATGGCTACACCTTC.